In its sample, the clone carrying this T cell receptor beta chain was seen a few times. Its antigen is undetermined. V shed 3 bases and J 16 bases; nucleotides not matched to a gene: 17. Germline V CDR1 and CDR2: SGHRS, YFSETQ. The CDR3 is 16 amino acids. This specimen belongs to a study of identical twins. The study's findings and limits: The more abundant beta clonotypes in cord blood had fewer insertions, and memory repertoires did not show this. Cross-sectional statistical analysis was relied on for the conclusions, without the same donors being followed.

Template switching created a universal primer site, and the cDNA included unique molecular identifiers. TCRdb recomputed calls from the 5' RACE reads with MiXCR, one row per CDR3 protein. The sample contains approximately 600,000 distinct CDR3 sequences, roughly 6.6% of which appear only once. This sample also appeared in a second study, on yellow fever vaccine responses in identical twins.

The specimen sequenced was PBMCs. The rearrangement joins TRBV5-1 to TRBJ1-4; 11 bases agree with TRBD1. The sequence derives from a woman between 18 and 29 years old in good health. The CDR3: CASSSTPGQGAHGWFF. The CDR3 DNA is TGCGCCAGCAGCTCGACTCCCGGACAGGGGGCCCATGGTTGGTTTTTT.